In this sample, the clone carrying this TCR beta chain turned up many times. The sample is drawn from a study of CD8+CD57+ T cells in acquired aplastic anemia. V gave up 3 bases and J gave up 2 bases, with 8 bases separating them. The CDR3 totals 14 residues. Per germline, CDR1 MNHEY and CDR2 SMNVEV (reference sequence). The use of genomic DNA as template underpinned the TCR beta VDJ and CDR3 profiling. One entry per CDR3 protein results from TCRdb running MiXCR on the reads. The sample carries some 200,000 distinct CDR3 sequences, under 65% recorded once. Sequenced input: sorted CD4+, CD8+, or CD8+CD57+ T cells (not recorded which) from PBMCs. The chain employs TRBV27 and TRBJ2-1, with no clear D. The source of this sequence is a human donor in good health. As DNA, the CDR3 is TGTGCCAGCAGTTTCACGGCAACCTACAATGAGCAGTTCTTC. Amino acid sequence: CASSFTATYNEQFF.